Each of the 27 T cell receptor beta chains below was sequenced from the same sample in a study of control samples from healthy donors and cancer patients (dated by TCRdb to 2020 to 2021). Libraries were made using the immunoSEQ multiplex PCR assay. What TCRdb holds here is the immuneACCESS table cut down to in-frame rearrangements. Part of the clones is not present; checked against another copy, under half of the missing clones reflect an unresolved V gene, and the others are unexplained. The sample includes around 50,000 clones, with 85% to 95% observed a single time. The ten largest account for 2.4% of the sample. Material for sequencing was blood. The receptors were gathered from a man aged 30 to 39 in good health.

The V gene is TRBV18, the J gene TRBJ1-1; D perhaps matches TRBD1 (5 bases). Germline V gene sequence: CDR1 KGHSH, CDR2 LQKENI. With 2 bases removed from V and 1 base from J, the gap between germline ends came to 11 bases. This CDR3 contains 15 residues. The CDR3 coding sequence is TGTGCCAGCTCACCATTCGGGGCGCAGAACACTGAAGCTTTCTTT. It specifies CASSPFGAQNTEAFF. The whole variable domain, remainder taken from reference TRBV18 and TRBJ1-1, is NAGVMQNPRHLVRRRGQEARLRCSPMKGHSHVYWYRQLPEEGLKFMVYLQKENIIDESGMPKERFSAEFPKEGPSILRIQQVVRGDSAAYFCASSPFGAQNTEAFFGQGTRLTVV.

The chain recombines TRBV5-5 with TRBJ1-5; D is possibly TRBD1 (5 bases). CDR1 is SGHKS and CDR2 is YYEKEE in the germline V gene (reference sequence). V was shortened by 5 bases and J by 7 bases, with 16 bases between the two germline ends. This CDR3 is built from 14 residues. CDR3 nucleotide sequence: TGTGCCAGCAGTATGGGGGAATATACCCAGCCCCAGCATTTT. This encodes CASSMGEYTQPQHF.

This chain uses TRBV11-2 with TRBJ2-7, with 9 bases fitting TRBD1. The CDR3 extends over 15 amino acids. V was clipped by 0 bases and J by 7 bases; unmatched bases: 7. Germline-derived CDR1 and CDR2 are SGHAT and FQNNGV. The DNA for the CDR3 is TGTGCCAGCAGCTTAGAGGTAGGGGACAGGGATGAGCAGTACTTC. It yields the protein CASSLEVGDRDEQYF.

The chain recombines TRBV5-5 with TRBJ2-7; 7 bases line up with TRBD1. V trimming: 3 bases; J trimming: 0 bases; junction bases outside the gene matches: 3. The germline gives CDR1 SGHKS, CDR2 YYEKEE (reference sequence). The CDR3 loop spans 14 amino acids. The CDR3: CASSSTGTSYEQYF. Written as DNA, the CDR3 is TGTGCCAGCAGCTCGACAGGGACCTCCTACGAGCAGTACTTC.

This chain joins TRBV5-6 and TRBJ1-1; D uncertain. The CDR3 sequence is 11 residues long. V lost 0 bases to trimming and J lost 7 bases, with 4 bases between them. CDR1 is SGHDT and CDR2 is YYEEEE in the germline V gene. The CDR3 DNA is TGTGCCAGCAGCTTGGCAGGTGAAGCTTTCTTT. Its protein is CASSLAGEAFF. Full variable domain (remainder filled in from reference TRBV5-6 and TRBJ1-1): DAGVTQSPTHLIKTRGQQVTLRCSPKSGHDTVSWYQQALGQGPQFIFQYYEEEERQRGNFPDRFSGHQFPNYSSELNVNALLLGDSALYLCASSLAGEAFFGQGTRLTVV.

As for this clone: Its ends do not fully match the called genes, so a read error is possible. The chain has TRBV7-7 and TRBJ2-2; D unresolved. Germline V gene sequence: CDR1 SSHAT, CDR2 FNYEAQ (reference sequence). The CDR3 is 14 residues long. DNA for the CDR3: TGTGCTAGCAGCGATGCATGGAACACCGGGGAGCTGTTTTTT. It encodes CASSDAWNTGELFF.

The chain is built from TRBV15 and TRBJ2-3; unclear D gene. There are 13 residues in the CDR3. Between the trimmed V and J ends, which lost 1 base and 2 bases, there was a span of 4 bases. The germline V gene encodes CDR1 LNHNV and CDR2 YYDKDF (reference sequence). CDR3 loop: CATSRAPTDTQYF. The CDR3 DNA sequence: TGTGCCACCAGCAGAGCCCCCACAGATACGCAGTATTTT. Based on the CDR3 plus reference TRBV15 and TRBJ2-3, the full variable domain is DAMVIQNPRYQVTQFGKPVTLSCSQTLNHNVMYWYQQKSSQAPKLLFHYYDKDFNNEADTPDNFQSRRPNTSFCFLDIRSPGLGDTAMYLCATSRAPTDTQYFGPGTRLTVL.

The chain carries TRBV7-2 and TRBJ2-3, with D perhaps matching TRBD2 (5 bases). CDR3 length: 17 amino acids. V was trimmed by 2 bases and J by 0 bases, leaving 15 bases between them. Germline loops: CDR1 SGHTA, CDR2 FQGNSA. The CDR3 bases are TGTGCCAGCAGCTTATTTCTAGTAGCGTTCAGCACAGATACGCAGTATTTT. It yields the protein CASSLFLVAFSTDTQYF.

This clone has only one observation. The CDR3 is CASSPGGDNYGYTF. The DNA for the CDR3 is TGTGCCAGCAGTCCGGGCGGCGATAACTATGGCTACACCTTC. V and J are TRBV5-4 and TRBJ1-2; no definite D call. This CDR3 has 14 residues. Per germline, CDR1 SGHNT and CDR2 YYREEE (reference sequence). Trimming cost V 5 bases and J 1 base, with 12 bases left between them.

This clone was seen a handful of times. This sequence joins TRBV25-1 and TRBJ1-4, with D possibly TRBD1 on 5 matching bases. CDR1 and CDR2 (germline): MGHDK, SYGVNS. Trimming took off 8 bases at V and 4 bases at J, with 17 bases between the two ends. The CDR3 contains 15 residues. The CDR3 DNA sequence: TGTGCCAGCGCTGGGGGACTCCAGATTAATGAAAAACTGTTTTTT. This encodes CASAGGLQINEKLFF. Using reference TRBV25-1 and TRBJ1-4 for the parts outside the CDR3, the full variable domain is EADIYQTPRYLVIGTGKKITLECSQTMGHDKMYWYQQDPGMELHLIHYSYGVNSTEKGDLSSESTVSRIRTEHFPLTLESARPSHTSQYLCASAGGLQINEKLFFGSGTQLSVL.

The chain carries TRBV10-1 and TRBJ2-3, with D tentatively TRBD2 (6 bases). V lost 2 bases and J 4 bases, leaving 7 bases between the germline ends. This CDR3 is 13 amino acids long. CDR1 is WNHNN and CDR2 is SYGVQD in the germline V gene (reference sequence). CDR3: CASSETSSDTQYF. CDR3 DNA sequence: TGCGCCAGCAGTGAGACTAGCTCAGATACGCAGTATTTT.

The rearrangement joins TRBV11-3 to TRBJ2-7; a possible D gene is TRBD1 (6 bases). The CDR3 is 15 residues long. In germline, CDR1 is SGHNT, CDR2 YENEEA. The V end lost 5 bases, the J end lost 5 bases, and 19 bases lay between the germline ends. CDR3 loop: CASSPWDTIHHEQYF. CDR3 coding DNA: TGTGCCAGCAGCCCATGGGACACGATTCACCACGAGCAGTACTTC.

The chain employs TRBV2 and TRBJ2-7; 9 bases are shared with TRBD1. The germline CDR1 and CDR2 sequences are SNHLY and FYNNEI. This CDR3 is built from 14 residues. Germline trimming cut 5 bases from V and 4 bases from J; bases unmatched to any gene: 6. The CDR3, as DNA: TGTGCCAGCAGTAGGACAGGGGCAAGTTACGAGCAGTACTTC. It specifies CASSRTGASYEQYF.

This chain links TRBV4-1 with TRBJ1-5; no reliable D call. Trimming left V 0 bases short and J 6 bases short, with 12 bases between. Germline CDR1 is MGHRA and CDR2 is YSYEKL. The CDR3 has 15 amino acids. The CDR3 loop reads CASSQDPGDGQPQHF. Here the CDR3 DNA reads TGCGCCAGCAGCCAAGATCCCGGAGACGGTCAGCCCCAGCATTTT.

V gene TRBV30 combines with J gene TRBJ1-3; D gene ambiguous. The CDR3 contains 16 residues. Germline CDR1 and CDR2: GTSNPN and SVGIG (reference sequence). V was pared by 2 bases and J by 0 bases, with 14 bases between. The CDR3 sequence: CAWSIRGVRSGNTIYF. The CDR3 DNA sequence: TGTGCCTGGAGTATCCGTGGGGTACGCTCTGGAAACACCATATATTTT.

The rearrangement links TRBV20-1 to TRBJ2-7; D gene ambiguous. Trimming removed 5 bases from V and 1 base from J, with 6 bases in between. Germline V gene lookup returns CDR1 DFQATT and CDR2 SNEGSKA (reference sequence). The CDR3 is 11 residues long. CDR3 nucleotide sequence: TGCAGTGCTGGACCGTCCTACGAGCAGTACTTC. Translation: CSAGPSYEQYF.

The J gene is TRBJ2-7, the V gene TRBV2; 13 bases line up with TRBD2. This CDR3 contains 15 residues. The germline V gene has CDR1 SNHLY and CDR2 FYNNEI. V dropped 6 bases and J dropped 9; count of bases not matched to a gene: 11. In DNA, the CDR3 is TGTGCCAGCAGACGGACTAGCGGGAGCCATTATGGGCAGTACTTC. It encodes CASRRTSGSHYGQYF. The full variable domain, with the rest looked up from reference TRBV2 and TRBJ2-7, is EPEVTQTPSHQVTQMGQEVILRCVPISNHLYFYWYRQILGQKVEFLVSFYNNEISEKSEIFDDQFSVERPDGSNFTLKIRSTKLEDSAMYFCASRRTSGSHYGQYFGPGTRLTVT.

The chain links TRBV27 to TRBJ2-1; 10 nucleotides match TRBD2. The V gene end was trimmed by 6 bases and the J gene end by 7 bases; junction bases not matched to a gene: 9. This CDR3 contains 15 residues. Germline CDR1 reads MNHEY; CDR2 reads SMNVEV (reference sequence). The CDR3 reads CASRPAGGPYNEQFF. The CDR3 nucleotides are TGTGCCAGCAGGCCAGCGGGAGGGCCGTATAATGAGCAGTTCTTC.

This chain uses TRBV6-2 or TRBV6-3 with TRBJ1-2; unclear D gene. Trimming shortened V by 6 bases and J by 7 bases, and 9 bases separated the two germline ends. This CDR3 comprises 11 residues. The germline V gene encodes CDR1 MNHEY and CDR2 SVGEGT. CDR3 in amino acids: CASSPGIGYTF. The CDR3, as DNA: TGTGCCAGCAGCCCGGGTATTGGCTACACCTTC.

The rearrangement uses TRBV9 and TRBJ1-5; D gene uncertain. The CDR3 consists of 13 residues. The germline CDR1 and CDR2 sequences are SGDLS and YYNGEE. Trimming removed 0 bases from V and 8 bases from J, with 9 bases in between. The CDR3 is CASSVGGPEPQHF. The CDR3 nucleotides are TGTGCCAGCAGCGTAGGAGGGCCGGAGCCCCAGCATTTT.

The chain has TRBV9 and TRBJ1-4, with a possible D match to TRBD1 (5 bases). Trimming stripped 4 bases from V and 4 bases from J, with 14 bases between. The CDR3 length is 15 residues. Per germline, CDR1 SGDLS and CDR2 YYNGEE. The CDR3 here is CASSSGGKGNEKLFF. The DNA of the CDR3 is TGTGCCAGCAGCAGTGGGGGGAAGGGTAATGAAAAACTGTTTTTT.

The chain links TRBV2 to TRBJ2-1; D gene unclear. V lost 7 bases, J lost 5 bases, and 18 bases lay in between. The CDR3 loop spans 15 amino acids. Germline V gene data show CDR1 as SNHLY and CDR2 as FYNNEI. The CDR3 sequence is CASTESWLTDNEQFF. Here the CDR3 DNA reads TGTGCCAGCACCGAATCTTGGCTAACCGACAATGAGCAGTTCTTC.

This clone has only one observation. The J gene is TRBJ2-3, the V gene TRBV15; perhaps D is TRBD1 or TRBD2 (5 bases each). CDR1 and CDR2 (germline): LNHNV, YYDKDF (reference sequence). Trimming removed 6 bases from V and 2 bases from J, with 15 bases in between. The CDR3 spans 15 residues. In DNA form, the CDR3 reads TGTGCCACCAGTAATAGTCTGGGGACCACAGATACGCAGTATTTT. Its translation: CATSNSLGTTDTQYF.

The V gene is TRBV7-3, the J gene TRBJ2-1, with 9 bases identical to TRBD2. Trimming at V came to 2 bases and at J to 9 bases, leaving 17 bases not matched to a gene. The CDR3 totals 18 residues. From germline, CDR1 is SGHTA and CDR2 FQGTGA. CDR3: CASSLRSSGRSVLGEQFF. In DNA, the CDR3 is TGTGCCAGCAGCTTACGGAGTAGCGGGAGAAGTGTTTTGGGTGAGCAGTTCTTC.

The chain links TRBV11-2 to TRBJ2-1; perhaps TRBD1 as D (6 bases). V lost 0 bases and J lost 8, with 17 bases in between. Germline V gene sequence: CDR1 SGHAT, CDR2 FQNNGV. This CDR3 comprises 16 residues. CDR3 loop: CASSLEPGAGVHEQFF. DNA for the CDR3: TGTGCCAGCAGCTTAGAACCAGGGGCAGGAGTTCATGAGCAGTTCTTC.

The rearrangement joins TRBV11-1 to TRBJ2-3, with TRBD2 matching 13 bases. The V segment lost 6 bases and the J segment 5 bases; nucleotides outside the gene matches: 5. Per germline, CDR1 SGHAT and CDR2 FQDESV (reference sequence). CDR3 length: 15 amino acids. CDR3 sequence reads: CASRGLAGVKDTQYF. As DNA, the CDR3 is TGTGCCAGCAGAGGACTAGCGGGAGTAAAAGATACGCAGTATTTT.

CDR3 residues: CASSITGFDSPLHF. Written as DNA, the CDR3 is TGTGCCAGCAGTATAACAGGATTTGATTCACCCCTCCACTTT. The chain employs TRBV6-5 and TRBJ1-6; D might be TRBD1 (5 bases). Germline lookup yields CDR1 MNHEY and CDR2 SVGAGI. V was shortened by 5 bases and J by 8 bases, with 13 bases between the two germline ends. This CDR3 has 14 amino acids.